What follows are 9 T cell receptor beta chains derived from one specimen sequenced in a study of T cells in Graves' hyperthyroidism and ophthalmopathy. TCR beta CDR3 sequences were amplified from RNA transcripts. A set of HTBI primers served as the primers for a first-round RT-PCR of the TCR CDR3. In TCRdb, the multiplex PCR reads were re-called with MiXCR into one record per CDR3 protein. The table records about 300,000 distinct CDR3 sequences, roughly 19% of them present only once. Sequencing was performed on blood. Receptors were obtained from a man between 50 and 59 years old with Graves' ophthalmopathy.

V gene TRBV20-1 combines with J gene TRBJ2-7; possibly TRBD1 for D (5 bases). Trimming stripped 7 bases from V and 3 bases from J, with 13 bases between. Germline-derived CDR1 and CDR2 are DFQATT and SNEGSKA (reference sequence). This CDR3 contains 12 residues. The DNA for the CDR3 is TGCAGTGGTAACGGACAAGTCTACGAGCAGTACTTC. Encoded protein: CSGNGQVYEQYF.

The V and J genes are TRBV24-1 and TRBJ2-7; 10 nucleotides match TRBD2. This CDR3 comprises 15 residues. The V and J ends lost 4 bases and 2 bases, in that order; junction bases with no gene match: 4. Germline CDR1 is KGHDR and CDR2 is SFDVKD. The CDR3 here is CATSDPSGRAYEQYF. The CDR3, as DNA: TGTGCCACCAGTGACCCAAGCGGGAGGGCCTACGAGCAGTACTTC.

This clonotype was picked up a small number of times. V usage is TRBV10-3 and J usage is TRBJ2-2, with 7 bases aligning to TRBD1. The CDR3 has 14 residues. The J segment lost 5 bases and the V segment lost 2 bases, leaving 2 bases of the junction unmatched. Germline CDR1 ENHRY, CDR2 SYGVKD. The CDR3 bases are TGTGCCATCAGTGAGGGCAGGGGGACCGGGGAGCTGTTTTTT. This codes for CAISEGRGTGELFF.

This clonotype was observed a handful of times. This chain links TRBV18 with TRBJ2-7, with 10 bases that match TRBD2. Germline loops: CDR1 KGHSH, CDR2 LQKENI. V gave up 3 bases and J gave up 0 bases; unmatched junction bases: 5. This CDR3 contains 16 residues. The CDR3 DNA follows: TGTGCCAGCTCACCCCTAGCGGGGGAAAGCTCCTACGAGCAGTACTTC. This codes for CASSPLAGESSYEQYF.

This chain joins TRBV10-2 and TRBJ1-4; 7 bases map to TRBD1. This CDR3 region has 15 residues. Germline CDR1 and CDR2: WSHSY and SAAADI. With V trimmed by 3 bases and J by 5 bases, 6 bases remained unmatched. The CDR3 reads CASSDQGQLNEKLFF. The CDR3 coding sequence is TGCGCCAGCAGTGACCAGGGACAGCTGAATGAAAAACTGTTTTTT.

The genes are TRBV5-8 and TRBJ2-5; a weak D match, TRBD2 (5 bases). Trimming took off 4 bases at V and 5 bases at J, with 18 bases between the two ends. This CDR3 comprises 15 residues. Germline assignment: CDR1 SGHTS and CDR2 YDEGEE. The CDR3 coding sequence is TGTGCCAGCAGCAGCGGACCGACCCCTCCCGAGACCCAGTACTTC. Translated: CASSSGPTPPETQYF.

This clonotype appeared a few times. The V gene is TRBV20-1, the J gene TRBJ1-1, with 9 nucleotides matching TRBD1. The CDR3 runs to 16 residues. CDR1 and CDR2 (germline): DFQATT, SNEGSKA (reference sequence). Losses at the gene ends were 1 base for V and 0 bases for J; bases not matched to a gene: 6. In nucleotides, the CDR3 is TGCAGTGCTAGAGTACAGGGGGCGAGAATGAACACTGAAGCTTTCTTT. It encodes CSARVQGARMNTEAFF.

This clonotype was detected a few times. The chain carries TRBV20-1 and TRBJ1-2, with D unclear. V lost 6 bases, J lost 4 bases, and 15 bases lay in between. This CDR3 has 13 residues. CDR1 and CDR2 from the germline V gene are DFQATT and SNEGSKA (reference sequence). The CDR3 is CSAPPREVYGYTF. The DNA for the CDR3 is TGCAGTGCCCCACCGCGGGAAGTCTATGGCTACACCTTC.

This clonotype was counted a few times. CDR3 in amino acids: CASSFSPARGWYF. The CDR3 DNA follows: TGTGCCAGCAGTTTCTCTCCGGCCCGGGGTTGGTACTTC. V gene TRBV2 combines with J gene TRBJ2-5; possible D gene TRBD2, 5 bases. The V end was cut by 5 bases, the J end by 13 bases, with 20 bases between. Germline-derived CDR1 and CDR2 are SNHLY and FYNNEI. The CDR3 length is 13 residues. Full variable domain (outside the CDR3, taken from reference TRBV2 and TRBJ2-5): EPEVTQTPSHQVTQMGQEVILRCVPISNHLYFYWYRQILGQKVEFLVSFYNNEISEKSEIFDDQFSVERPDGSNFTLKIRSTKLEDSAMYFCASSFSPARGWYFGPGTRLLVL.